This T cell receptor beta chain came from a study of CD8 T cells in ankylosing spondylitis. A single record per CDR3 protein comes from TCRdb applying MiXCR to the 5' RACE reads. The table includes roughly 230,000 distinct CDR3 sequences, 8.2% detected once. There are many counts of this clonotype. Germline loops: CDR1 SQVTM, CDR2 ANQGSEA. Trimming left V 2 bases short and J 4 bases short, with 15 bases between. This CDR3 has 15 amino acids. This receptor was taken from a female donor with ankylosing spondylitis or in good health (not recorded which). This chain links TRBV29-1 with TRBJ2-1, with D possibly being TRBD2 (5 bases). The specimen was blood, either unsorted or a sorted T cell fraction (not recorded which). The CDR3 here is CSVEPMPGIYNEQFF. CDR3 nucleotides: TGCAGCGTTGAACCGATGCCGGGGATTTACAATGAGCAGTTCTTC.